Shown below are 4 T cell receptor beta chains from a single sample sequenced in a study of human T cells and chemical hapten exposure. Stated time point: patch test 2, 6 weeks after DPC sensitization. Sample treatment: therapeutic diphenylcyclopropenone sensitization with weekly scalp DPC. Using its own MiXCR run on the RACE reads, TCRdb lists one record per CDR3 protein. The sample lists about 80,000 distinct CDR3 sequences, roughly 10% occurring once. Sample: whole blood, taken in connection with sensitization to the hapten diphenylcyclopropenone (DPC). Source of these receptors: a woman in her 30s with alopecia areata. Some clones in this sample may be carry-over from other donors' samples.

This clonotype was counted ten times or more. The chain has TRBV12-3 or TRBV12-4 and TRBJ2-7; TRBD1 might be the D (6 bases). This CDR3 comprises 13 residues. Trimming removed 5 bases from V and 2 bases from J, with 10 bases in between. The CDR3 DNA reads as TGTGCCAGCAGTCAAACAGGGACCTACGAGCAGTACTTC. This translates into CASSQTGTYEQYF.

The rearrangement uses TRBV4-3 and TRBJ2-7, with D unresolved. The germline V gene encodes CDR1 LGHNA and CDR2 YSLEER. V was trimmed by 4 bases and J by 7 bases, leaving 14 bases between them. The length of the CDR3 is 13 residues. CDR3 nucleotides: TGCGCCAGCAGCCGAGTGAGCGTTTCGGAGCAGTACTTC. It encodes CASSRVSVSEQYF.

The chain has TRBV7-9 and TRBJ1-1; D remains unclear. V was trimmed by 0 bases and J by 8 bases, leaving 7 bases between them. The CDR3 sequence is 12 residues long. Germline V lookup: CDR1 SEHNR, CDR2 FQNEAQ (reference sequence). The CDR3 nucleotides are TGTGCCAGCAGCTTAGCGGTGACAGAAGCTTTCTTT. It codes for CASSLAVTEAFF.

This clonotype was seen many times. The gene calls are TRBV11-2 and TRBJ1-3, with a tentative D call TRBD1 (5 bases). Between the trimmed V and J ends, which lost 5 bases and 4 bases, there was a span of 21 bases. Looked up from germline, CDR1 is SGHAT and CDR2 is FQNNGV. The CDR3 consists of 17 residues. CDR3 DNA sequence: TGTGCCAGCAGCCATATACGGGGCGGGAATCTGGGAAACACCATATATTTT. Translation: CASSHIRGGNLGNTIYF.